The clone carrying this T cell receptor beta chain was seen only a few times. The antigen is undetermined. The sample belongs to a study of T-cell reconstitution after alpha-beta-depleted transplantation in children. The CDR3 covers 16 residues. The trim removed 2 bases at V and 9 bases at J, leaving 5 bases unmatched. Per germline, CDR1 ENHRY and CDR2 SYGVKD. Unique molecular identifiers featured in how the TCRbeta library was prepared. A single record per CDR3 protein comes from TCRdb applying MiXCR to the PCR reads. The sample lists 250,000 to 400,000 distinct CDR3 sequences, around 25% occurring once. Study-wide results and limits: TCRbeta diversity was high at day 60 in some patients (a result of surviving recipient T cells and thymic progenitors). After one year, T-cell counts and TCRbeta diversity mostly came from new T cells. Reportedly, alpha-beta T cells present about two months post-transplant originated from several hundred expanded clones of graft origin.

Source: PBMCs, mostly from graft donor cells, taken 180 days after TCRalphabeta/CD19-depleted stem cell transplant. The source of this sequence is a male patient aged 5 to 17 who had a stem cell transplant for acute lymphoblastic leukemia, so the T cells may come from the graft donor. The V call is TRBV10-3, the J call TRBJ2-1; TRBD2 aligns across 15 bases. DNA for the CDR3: TGTGCCATCAGTGAGAGGACTAGCGGGAGGGGAGGTGAGCAGTTCTTC. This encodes CAISERTSGRGGEQFF.